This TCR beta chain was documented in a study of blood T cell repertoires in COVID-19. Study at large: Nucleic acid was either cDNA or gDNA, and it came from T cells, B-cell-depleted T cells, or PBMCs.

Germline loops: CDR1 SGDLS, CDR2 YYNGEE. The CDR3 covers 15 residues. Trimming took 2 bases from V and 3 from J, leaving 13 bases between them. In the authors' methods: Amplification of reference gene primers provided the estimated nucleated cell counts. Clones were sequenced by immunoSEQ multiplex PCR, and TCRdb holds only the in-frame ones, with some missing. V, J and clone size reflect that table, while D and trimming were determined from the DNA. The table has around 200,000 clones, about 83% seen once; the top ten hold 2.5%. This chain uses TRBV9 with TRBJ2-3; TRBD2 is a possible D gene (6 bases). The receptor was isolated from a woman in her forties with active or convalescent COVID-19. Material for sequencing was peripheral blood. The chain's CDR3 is CASSVTGEATDTQYF. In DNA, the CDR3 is TGTGCCAGCAGCGTTACGGGGGAGGCAACAGATACGCAGTATTTT. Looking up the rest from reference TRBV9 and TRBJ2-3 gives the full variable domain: DSGVTQTPKHLITATGQRVTLRCSPRSGDLSVYWYQQSLDQGLQFLIQYYNGEERAKGNILERFSAQQFPDLHSELNLSSLELGDSALYFCASSVTGEATDTQYFGPGTRLTVL.